This TCR beta chain was retrieved from a study of PD-1 blockade in classical Hodgkin lymphoma. In every patient, relapse followed autologous stem cell transplantation, while exposure to brentuximab vedotin differed. Study results and limitations: It was among complete responders that baseline diversity resembled that of newly diagnosed patients. Differences between repertoires have undefined causes, possibly disease activity or prior therapy.

This clone was counted only a few times. The antigen is unknown. Profiling relied on immunoSEQ multiplex PCR, and the TCRdb table lists in-frame clones only, not all of them. The table lists approximately 150,000 clones, about 78% of them singletons. CDR1 SGHRS and CDR2 YFSETQ come from the germline V gene. This CDR3 has 16 amino acids. V lost 0 bases, J lost 3 bases, and 4 bases stayed unmatched. This rearrangement joins TRBV5-1 to TRBJ2-3, with 10 bases matching TRBD2. Sequenced here: peripheral blood mononuclear cells (PBMCs), sampled before the second cycle of nivolumab. This receptor was taken from a human donor with classical Hodgkin lymphoma. The CDR3 sequence: CASSLEGLALTDTQYF. In nucleotides, the CDR3 is TGCGCCAGCAGCTTGGAGGGACTAGCGCTGACAGATACGCAGTATTTT.